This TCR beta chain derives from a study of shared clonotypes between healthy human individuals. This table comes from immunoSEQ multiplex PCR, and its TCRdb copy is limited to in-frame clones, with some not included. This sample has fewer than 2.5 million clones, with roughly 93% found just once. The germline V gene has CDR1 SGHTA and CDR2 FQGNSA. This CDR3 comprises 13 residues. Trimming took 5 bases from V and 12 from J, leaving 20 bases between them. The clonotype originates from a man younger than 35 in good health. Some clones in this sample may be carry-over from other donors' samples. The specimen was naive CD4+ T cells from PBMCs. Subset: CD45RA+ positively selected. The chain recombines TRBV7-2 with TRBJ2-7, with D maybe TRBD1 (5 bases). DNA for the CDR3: TGTGCCAGCAGCCGAGAGAGACACAGGACCGCGTACTTC. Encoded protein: CASSRERHRTAYF.